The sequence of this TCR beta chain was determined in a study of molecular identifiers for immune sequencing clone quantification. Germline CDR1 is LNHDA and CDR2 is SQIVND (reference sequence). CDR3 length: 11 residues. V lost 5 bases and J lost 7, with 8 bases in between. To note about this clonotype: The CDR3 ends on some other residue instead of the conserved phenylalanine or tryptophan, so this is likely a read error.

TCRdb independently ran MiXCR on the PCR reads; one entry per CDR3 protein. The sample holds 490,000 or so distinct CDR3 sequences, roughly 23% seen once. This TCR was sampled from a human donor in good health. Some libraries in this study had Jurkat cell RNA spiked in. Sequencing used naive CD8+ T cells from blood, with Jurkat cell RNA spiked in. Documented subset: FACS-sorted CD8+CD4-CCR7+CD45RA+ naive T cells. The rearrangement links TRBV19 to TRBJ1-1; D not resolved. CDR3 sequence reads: CASSYSNEAFL. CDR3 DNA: TGTGCCAGTAGTTACAGCAATGAAGCTTTCCTT.